The source of this T cell receptor beta chain is a study of blood T cell repertoires in COVID-19. Study information: There were acute and convalescent COVID-19 samples, and they came from the United States, Italy and Spain.

The length of the CDR3 is 13 residues. Per the germline V gene, CDR1 is SGHTA and CDR2 is FQGTGA. Trimming stripped 4 bases from V and 5 bases from J, with 11 bases between. Original methodology: The assay estimated nucleated cells by amplifying reference gene primers. TCRdb's table, derived via immunoSEQ multiplex PCR, lists solely in-frame clones and lacks some. V and J calls and clone size come straight from that table; D and trimming were deduced from the DNA. The repertoire holds around 35,000 clones, with 90% as singletons. Sequenced: peripheral blood. The sequence came from a human donor in a cohort sampled during active COVID-19. The rearrangement joins TRBV7-3 to TRBJ1-1, with D possibly being TRBD1 (5 bases). The CDR3 DNA sequence: TGTGCCAGCAGCTCAGCTCAGGGAACTGAAGCTTTCTTT. This gives the protein CASSSAQGTEAFF.